Sequencing of this T cell receptor (beta chain) was carried out in a study of regulatory T cells in long-lasting Graves disease. This clonotype was seen at least ten times. Time point described: newly diagnosed GD, antithyroid drugs for less than 3 months. RNA isolated from PBMCs was used to make the TCR library. The patients included were those that came from an endocrinology department in Xi'an, China. To make TCR beta libraries, researchers used iRepertoire HTBI primers and Arm-PCR of CDR3 regions. From the multiplex PCR reads, TCRdb called clonotypes with MiXCR, one entry per CDR3 protein. The sample shows under 300,000 distinct CDR3 sequences, about 18% of them seen only once. This sequence was found in a female donor with Graves disease. Sequencing used peripheral blood mononuclear cells (PBMCs), obtained at new diagnosis, from a patient treated with antithyroid drugs.

The CDR3: CASSRGENEKLFF. In nucleotides, the CDR3 is TGCGCCAGCAGCAGGGGCGAGAATGAAAAACTGTTTTTT. J is TRBJ1-4 and V is TRBV5-1, with a weak D call TRBD1 (5 bases). There are 13 residues in the CDR3. V shed 4 bases and J shed 5 bases, with 9 bases lying between them. The germline V gene has CDR1 SGHRS and CDR2 YFSETQ.